This T cell receptor beta chain appears in the sequencing data of a study of blood T cell repertoires in COVID-19. Study overall: There were acute and convalescent COVID-19 samples, and they came from the United States, Italy and Spain. Sample material is recorded as cDNA or gDNA derived from T cells, B-cell-depleted T cells, or PBMCs.

The table came from immunoSEQ multiplex PCR; TCRdb's copy has only in-frame clones and leaves some out. The data show 110,000 or so clones, with about four fifths seen just once and about 12% held by the top ten. The germline V gene has CDR1 MNHNS and CDR2 SASEGT. Deletions cut 2 bases from V and 4 bases from J, with 15 bases between. The CDR3 is 15 amino acids. This clone was detected only once. V is TRBV6-1 and J is TRBJ2-7, with D possibly TRBD1 on 5 matching bases. The sample comprised peripheral blood. The source is a human donor in a cohort sampled during active COVID-19. As DNA, the CDR3 is TGTGCCAGCAGTGAAACCCAGGGTACCCTGTACGAGCAGTACTTC. Encoded protein: CASSETQGTLYEQYF.